This is a list of T cell receptor beta chains from one sample in a study of shared T cell receptors in the human thymus. Assay: immunoSEQ multiplex PCR; the TCRdb copy retains only in-frame clones and omits some. The sample records roughly 710,000 clones, approximately 83% being singletons. The same sample was also used in a study of human thymus T cells.

Sequenced sample: thymocytes. Receptors were obtained from a girl younger than two with a congenital heart defect. Each CDR3 is given with its conserved first and last residue. The order of the fields is clone size, CDR3 length, J gene, V gene, CDR3 protein. Size is stated for part of the rows, as once, few or many counts, or as a class when the clone is expanded.

once,14,TRBJ1-1,TRBV6-1,CASSSGEGRTEAFF
NA,14,TRBJ1-2,TRBV19,CASNIRGARYGYTF
NA,15,TRBJ2-5,TRBV9,CASSVSTSGEETQYF
NA,16,TRBJ1-6,TRBV27,CASRNLEGVHNSPLHF
NA,15,TRBJ2-1,TRBV5-1,CASSLFPGQINEQFF
NA,17,TRBJ2-3,TRBV27,CASSPPTSGGVTDTQYF
NA,15,TRBJ2-7,TRBV5-1,CASSLRRGVSYEQYF
NA,15,TRBJ1-2,TRBV21-1,CASSKVAQPNYGYTF
NA,18,TRBJ1-6,TRBV15,CATSREATDSSLPSPLHF
NA,20,TRBJ2-1,TRBV15,CATSRVWEHNTSGADNEQFF
NA,17,TRBJ1-2,TRBV9,CASSEGQGTRIGYGYTF
NA,16,TRBJ1-1,TRBV10-2,CASSELLTGSNTEAFF
NA,15,TRBJ2-2,TRBV6-1,CASASEGGINGELFF
NA,15,TRBJ1-2,TRBV6-1,CASSGRQGHNYGYTF
NA,18,TRBJ2-4,TRBV29-1,CSVAYRGVRNIAKNIQYF